A single T cell receptor (beta chain) is shown here with its context. The V end lost 4 bases, the J end lost 3 bases, and 12 bases lay between the germline ends. CDR1 is SGHRS and CDR2 is YFSETQ in the germline V gene. The CDR3 extends over 14 amino acids. The data were produced by immunoSEQ multiplex PCR, yet TCRdb's version contains in-frame clones alone and is incomplete. The sample yields 150,000 to 200,000 clones, around nine tenths seen once. This sample was included in a study of T cell responses to AZD1222 COVID-19 vaccine. The receptor was derived from an adult who received the MenACWY meningococcal vaccine as a control. This chain uses TRBV5-1 with TRBJ2-3; a possible D gene is TRBD2 (6 bases). The sample was peripheral blood, taken 28 days after the second dose of the MenACWY control vaccine. CDR3 protein: CASSPVAGTDTQYF. The CDR3, as DNA: TGCGCCAGCAGCCCGGTGGCGGGGACAGATACGCAGTATTTT.